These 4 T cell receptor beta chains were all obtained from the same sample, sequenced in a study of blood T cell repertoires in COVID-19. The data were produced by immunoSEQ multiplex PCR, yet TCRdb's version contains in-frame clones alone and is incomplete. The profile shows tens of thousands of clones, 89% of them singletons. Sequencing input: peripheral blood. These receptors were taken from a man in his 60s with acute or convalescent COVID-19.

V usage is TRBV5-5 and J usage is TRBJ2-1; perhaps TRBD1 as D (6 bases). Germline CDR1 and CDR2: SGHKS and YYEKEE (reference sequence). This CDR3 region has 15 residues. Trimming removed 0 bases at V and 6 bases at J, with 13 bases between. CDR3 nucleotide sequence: TGTGCCAGCAGCTTGGAGGGCAGGGGAATCAATGAGCAGTTCTTC. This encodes CASSLEGRGINEQFF.

CDR3 region: CATSDLGQGETQYF. The CDR3 region has the DNA TGTGCCACCAGTGATTTGGGGCAGGGGGAGACCCAGTACTTC. This sequence joins TRBV24-1 and TRBJ2-5; a possible D gene is TRBD1 (6 bases). CDR3 size: 14 residues. V lost 0 bases and J 5 bases, leaving 9 bases between the germline ends. In germline, CDR1 is KGHDR, CDR2 SFDVKD.

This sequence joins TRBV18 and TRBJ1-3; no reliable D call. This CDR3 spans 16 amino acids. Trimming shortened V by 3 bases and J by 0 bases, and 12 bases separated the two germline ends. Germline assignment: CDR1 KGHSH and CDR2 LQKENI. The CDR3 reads CASSPETPSSGNTIYF. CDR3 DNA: TGTGCCAGCTCACCCGAGACTCCCAGCTCTGGAAACACCATATATTTT.

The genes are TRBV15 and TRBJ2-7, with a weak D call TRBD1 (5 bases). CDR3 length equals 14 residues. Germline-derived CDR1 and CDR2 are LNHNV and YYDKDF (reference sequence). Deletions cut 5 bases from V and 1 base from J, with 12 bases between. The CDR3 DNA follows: TGTGCCACCAGCCGCCGCAGGGAATCCTACGAGCAGTACTTC. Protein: CATSRRRESYEQYF.